This T cell receptor beta chain emerged from a study of shared clonotypes between healthy human individuals. In the authors' methods: ImmunoSEQ output held junction-only sequences without quality scores, so filtering differed. The method was immunoSEQ multiplex PCR; TCRdb's version includes in-frame clones alone and lacks a portion of them. V and J calls and clone size are those listed in that table; D and trimming were worked out from the DNA. The sample has roughly 2.5 million clones, about 92% seen once; the top ten hold about 0.13%. The V end lost 3 bases, the J end lost 4 bases, and 6 bases lay between the germline ends. Germline-derived CDR1 and CDR2 are SEHNR and FQNEAQ (reference sequence). The CDR3 consists of 12 residues.

The TCR originated in a young man in good health. The chain recombines TRBV7-9 with TRBJ2-5, with D unresolved. The sample comprised naive CD4+ T cells sorted from blood. The sample's subset: CD45RA+ positively selected. As DNA, the CDR3 is TGTGCCAGCAGCTTCCGACCAGAGACCCAGTACTTC. Translation gives CASSFRPETQYF.